This entry lists 20 T cell receptor beta chains sequenced from one sample in a study of T-cell reconstitution after alpha-beta-depleted transplantation in children. The TCRbeta library incorporated unique molecular identifiers. One entry per CDR3 protein results from TCRdb running MiXCR on the PCR reads. The sample includes hundreds of thousands of distinct CDR3 sequences, about 10% of them seen just once. The specimen comprised PBMCs, sampled before TCRalphabeta/CD19-depleted stem cell transplant. The origin of the receptors is a child aged 2 to 9 with inherited bone marrow failure, due to receive a stem cell transplant.

At least ten counts were recorded for this clonotype. The chain carries TRBV4-3 and TRBJ1-2; no definite D call. Germline loops: CDR1 LGHNA, CDR2 YSLEER. CDR3 length equals 14 residues. Trimming removed 1 base from V and 4 bases from J, with 10 bases in between. Here the CDR3 reads CASSQGGARYGYTF. In nucleotides, the CDR3 is TGCGCCAGCAGCCAAGGGGGAGCGCGCTATGGCTACACCTTC.

This clonotype was seen repeatedly, ten times or more. The chain couples TRBV29-1 to TRBJ2-7; no clear D gene. CDR3 length equals 12 residues. Trimming cost V 4 bases and J 2 bases, with 9 bases left between them. Germline V gene data show CDR1 as SQVTM and CDR2 as ANQGSEA. CDR3 sequence reads: CSVGAETYEQYF. The CDR3 coding sequence is TGCAGCGTTGGAGCAGAGACCTACGAGCAGTACTTC.

This clonotype was counted at least ten times. The V gene is TRBV25-1, the J gene TRBJ2-7; TRBD1 aligns across 7 bases. V lost 6 bases to trimming and J lost 1 base; unmatched junction nucleotides: 6. CDR1 is MGHDK and CDR2 is SYGVNS in the germline V gene. This CDR3 has 14 amino acids. CDR3 protein: CASRGGQPSYEQYF. CDR3 coding DNA: TGTGCCAGCAGAGGGGGACAGCCTTCCTACGAGCAGTACTTC.

In its sample, this clonotype was seen many times. CDR3 amino acids: CASSNRGIGNTIYF. The CDR3 region has the DNA TGTGCCAGCAGTAACAGGGGAATTGGAAACACCATATATTTT. This chain uses TRBV2 with TRBJ1-3; TRBD1 aligns across 7 bases. This CDR3 region has 14 residues. V dropped 5 bases and J dropped 3; count of bases not matched to a gene: 4. CDR1 is SNHLY, CDR2 FYNNEI, per germline.

The chain employs TRBV29-1 and TRBJ2-2, with a tentative D call TRBD1 (6 bases). CDR1 and CDR2 (germline): SQVTM, ANQGSEA. Trimming stripped 7 bases from V and 5 bases from J, with 11 bases between. CDR3 length equals 12 residues. CDR3 protein: CSGHRETGELFF. CDR3 in DNA: TGCAGCGGTCACAGGGAAACCGGGGAGCTGTTTTTT.

Ten or more counts support this clonotype. The V call is TRBV27, the J call TRBJ1-5; 9 bases fit TRBD1. This CDR3 has 14 residues. Germline V CDR1 and CDR2: MNHEY, SMNVEV (reference sequence). The trim removed 6 bases at V and 6 bases at J, leaving 6 bases unmatched. The CDR3 DNA is TGTGCCAGCAGCCTACAGGGGGCCGGTCAGCCCCAGCATTTT. Protein product: CASSLQGAGQPQHF.

There are a few counts of this clonotype. This chain joins TRBV20-1 and TRBJ2-2, with 10 bases fitting TRBD1. The V gene end was trimmed by 6 bases and the J gene end by 3 bases; junction bases not matched to a gene: 4. The CDR3 spans 14 residues. Germline V gene sequence: CDR1 DFQATT, CDR2 SNEGSKA (reference sequence). The CDR3 protein is CSAIGTGDTGELFF. The CDR3 DNA follows: TGCAGTGCCATAGGGACAGGGGACACCGGGGAGCTGTTTTTT.

This clonotype was picked up a small number of times. The chain combines TRBV11-1 with TRBJ2-3; 7 nucleotides agree with TRBD1. With V trimmed by 5 bases and J by 4 bases, 18 bases remained unmatched. Germline V gene data show CDR1 as SGHAT and CDR2 as FQDESV (reference sequence). The length of the CDR3 is 18 residues. CDR3 sequence (DNA): TGTGCCAGCAGCACCCTTCTCCCTCGCGACAGGGCCCCAGATACGCAGTATTTT. Translated, it gives CASSTLLPRDRAPDTQYF.

This clonotype was seen repeatedly, ten times or more. The chain couples TRBV10-3 to TRBJ2-2; tentatively, D is TRBD1 (5 bases). V lost 4 bases and J 4 bases, leaving 10 bases between the germline ends. The CDR3 contains 14 residues. In germline, CDR1 is ENHRY, CDR2 SYGVKD. The CDR3 DNA reads as TGTGCCATCAGTGGACTCAGGGTCACCGGGGAGCTGTTTTTT. Its translation is CAISGLRVTGELFF.

This clonotype was observed a few times. The chain joins TRBV29-1 to TRBJ2-1; 11 bases map to TRBD1. Unmatched junction bases numbered 4, after V lost 6 bases and J lost 3 bases. Germline CDR1 and CDR2: SQVTM and ANQGSEA. The length of the CDR3 is 14 residues. The CDR3 spells CSVWTGGFYNEQFF. Written as DNA, the CDR3 is TGCAGCGTGTGGACAGGGGGCTTCTACAATGAGCAGTTCTTC.

This clonotype was recorded at least ten times. The rearrangement uses TRBV12-3 or TRBV12-4 and TRBJ2-7, with 9 bases lining up with TRBD1. V was clipped by 6 bases and J by 2 bases; unmatched bases: 5. This CDR3 has 14 residues. The CDR3 DNA follows: TGTGCCAGCAGCCGGGGACAGGGTCCCTACGAGCAGTACTTC. This sequence encodes CASSRGQGPYEQYF.

This clonotype appeared many times. The chain recombines TRBV10-3 with TRBJ1-1; no clear D gene. CDR3 length equals 15 residues. V gave up 3 bases and J gave up 2 bases, with 13 bases separating them. In germline, CDR1 is ENHRY, CDR2 SYGVKD. The CDR3, as DNA: TGTGCCATCAGTGATCGGGGTGGACCCAACACTGAAGCTTTCTTT. Translated: CAISDRGGPNTEAFF.

This clonotype was detected ten times or more. The V and J genes are TRBV12-3 or TRBV12-4 and TRBJ1-1; D is undetermined. This CDR3 comprises 15 residues. The V end was cut by 3 bases, the J end by 6 bases, with 17 bases between. As DNA, the CDR3 is TGTGCCAGCAGTTTTCGCATATCGGGTATGCCTGAAGCTTTCTTT. This translates into CASSFRISGMPEAFF.

This clonotype was seen only a few times. The chain joins TRBV20-1 to TRBJ2-2, with 9 bases aligning to TRBD2. CDR3 length equals 12 residues. The germline CDR1 and CDR2 sequences are DFQATT and SNEGSKA (reference sequence). The CDR3 is CIGREGTGELFF. CDR3 DNA: TGCATTGGGCGGGAGGGAACCGGGGAGCTGTTTTTT.

The table lists this clonotype with many counts. The chain uses TRBV7-9 and TRBJ1-1, with D unclear. Germline V gives CDR1 SEHNR, CDR2 FQNEAQ (reference sequence). Trimming pared 2 bases from V and 5 bases from J, leaving 15 bases between. CDR3 length: 15 residues. CDR3 amino acids: CASSLSGLTLTEAFF. The CDR3, as DNA: TGTGCCAGCAGCTTATCGGGCCTGACCCTTACTGAAGCTTTCTTT.

This clonotype was counted a few times. J is TRBJ2-7 and V is TRBV27; D uncertain. In germline, CDR1 is MNHEY, CDR2 SMNVEV (reference sequence). V was shortened by 6 bases and J by 0 bases, with 12 bases between the two germline ends. The CDR3 runs to 14 residues. The CDR3 region has the DNA TGTGCCAGCAGGTTCAGCGTGAGCTCCTACGAGCAGTACTTC. Translating gives CASRFSVSSYEQYF.

This clonotype was counted ten times or more. The rearrangement joins TRBV5-1 to TRBJ2-7, with TRBD1 matching over 7 bases. Germline V gene data show CDR1 as SGHRS and CDR2 as YFSETQ. The CDR3 has 14 amino acids. The trim removed 3 bases at V and 2 bases at J, leaving 5 bases unmatched. CDR3 DNA sequence: TGCGCCAGCAGCTGGGACAGAAATACCTACGAGCAGTACTTC. It codes for CASSWDRNTYEQYF. Full variable domain (rest looked up from reference TRBV5-1 and TRBJ2-7): KAGVTQTPRYLIKTRGQQVTLSCSPISGHRSVSWYQQTPGQGLQFLFEYFSETQRNKGNFPGRFSGRQFSNSRSEMNVSTLELGDSALYLCASSWDRNTYEQYFGPGTRLTVT.

This clonotype was picked up many times. The J gene is TRBJ1-2, the V gene TRBV10-3; 9 bases fit TRBD1. From germline, CDR1 is ENHRY and CDR2 SYGVKD. The CDR3 runs 13 residues. J was trimmed by 6 bases and V by 6 bases; bases with no gene match: 5. As DNA, the CDR3 is TGTGCCATCAGCCAACAGGGGGCAAATGGCTACACCTTC. Amino acids: CAISQQGANGYTF.

This clonotype was recorded many times. The chain has TRBV7-2 and TRBJ2-7; TRBD2 matches at 8 bases. Trimming removed 1 base from V and 5 bases from J; junction bases left unmatched: 7. The germline CDR1 and CDR2 sequences are SGHTA and FQGNSA. This CDR3 is built from 15 residues. CDR3 loop: CASSLVPTSDHEQYF. The CDR3 bases are TGTGCCAGCAGCTTAGTCCCGACTAGCGACCACGAGCAGTACTTC.

The V and J genes are TRBV11-2 and TRBJ1-1; D is unclear. The CDR3 is made up of 13 amino acids. Germline values: CDR1 SGHAT, CDR2 FQNNGV. V lost 0 bases, J lost 5 bases, and 7 bases lay in between. The CDR3: CASSLEVVTEAFF. The CDR3 region has the DNA TGTGCCAGCAGCTTAGAGGTGGTAACTGAAGCTTTCTTT.